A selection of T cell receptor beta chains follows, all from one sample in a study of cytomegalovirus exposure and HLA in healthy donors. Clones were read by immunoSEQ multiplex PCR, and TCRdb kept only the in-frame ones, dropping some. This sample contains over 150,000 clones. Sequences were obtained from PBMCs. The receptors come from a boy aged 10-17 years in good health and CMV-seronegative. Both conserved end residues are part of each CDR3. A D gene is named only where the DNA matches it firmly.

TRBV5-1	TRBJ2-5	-	CASSLDLDTSSQYF	TGCGCCAGCAGCTTGGATTTGGACACTTCCTCCCAGTACTTC
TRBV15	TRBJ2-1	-	CATSRPFYNEQFF	TGTGCCACCAGCAGACCCTTCTACAATGAGCAGTTCTTC
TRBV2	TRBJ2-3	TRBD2	CASRVGLAGGLSTDTQYF	TGTGCCAGCAGAGTCGGACTAGCGGGGGGGCTTAGCACAGATACGCAGTATTTT
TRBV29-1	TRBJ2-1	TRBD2	CSVGGLAGRPYNEQFF	TGCAGCGTTGGGGGGCTAGCGGGCCGCCCTTACAATGAGCAGTTCTTC
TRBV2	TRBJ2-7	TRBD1	CASSEQGATYEQYF	TGTGCCAGCAGTGAGCAGGGGGCGACCTACGAGCAGTACTTC
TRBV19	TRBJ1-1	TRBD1	CASSIMGQGGTEAFF	TGTGCCAGTAGTATAATGGGACAGGGGGGGACTGAAGCTTTCTTT
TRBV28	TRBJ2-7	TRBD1	CASSPTGTVYF	TGTGCCAGCAGTCCGACCGGGACAGTGTACTTC
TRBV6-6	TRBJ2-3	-	CASSPTDTDTQYF	TGTGCCAGCAGTCCCACAGACACAGATACGCAGTATTTT
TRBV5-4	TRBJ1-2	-	CASSLVRDNYGYTF	TGTGCCAGCAGCTTGGTACGGGATAACTATGGCTACACCTTC
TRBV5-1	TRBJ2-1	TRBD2	CASSFLAGGFNEQFF	TGCGCCAGCAGCTTCCTAGCGGGGGGGTTCAATGAGCAGTTCTTC
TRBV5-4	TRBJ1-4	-	CASSLHVNEKLFF	TGTGCCAGCAGCTTACATGTTAATGAAAAACTGTTTTTT
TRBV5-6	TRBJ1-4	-	CASSATATNEKLFF	TGTGCCAGCAGCGCTACAGCAACTAATGAAAAACTGTTTTTT
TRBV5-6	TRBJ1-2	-	CASSLTGPYGYTF	TGTGCCAGCAGCTTGACAGGGCCTTATGGCTACACCTTC
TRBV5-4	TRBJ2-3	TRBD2	CASSLVRGTDTQYF	TGTGCCAGCAGCTTGGTGCGGGGGACAGATACGCAGTATTTT
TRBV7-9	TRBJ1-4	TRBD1	CASSQGTGVEKLFF	TGTGCCAGCAGCCAGGGGACAGGGGTTGAAAAACTGTTTTTT
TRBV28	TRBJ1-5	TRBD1	CASSLWGRGTGLNQPQHF	TGTGCCAGCAGTTTATGGGGACGGGGGACAGGACTCAATCAGCCCCAGCATTTT
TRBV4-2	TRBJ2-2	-	CASSQDHGLNTGELFF	TGTGCCAGCAGCCAAGATCACGGTCTGAACACCGGGGAGCTGTTTTTT
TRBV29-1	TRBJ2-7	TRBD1	CSVRTGEGGHYEQYF	TGCAGCGTGCGGACAGGGGAGGGAGGGCACTACGAGCAGTACTTC
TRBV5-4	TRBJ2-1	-	CASSLDAGSYNEQFF	TGTGCCAGCAGCTTGGATGCGGGCTCCTACAATGAGCAGTTCTTC
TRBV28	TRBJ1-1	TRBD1	CASSFRDRANTEAFF	TGTGCCAGCAGTTTCCGGGACAGGGCGAACACTGAAGCTTTCTTT